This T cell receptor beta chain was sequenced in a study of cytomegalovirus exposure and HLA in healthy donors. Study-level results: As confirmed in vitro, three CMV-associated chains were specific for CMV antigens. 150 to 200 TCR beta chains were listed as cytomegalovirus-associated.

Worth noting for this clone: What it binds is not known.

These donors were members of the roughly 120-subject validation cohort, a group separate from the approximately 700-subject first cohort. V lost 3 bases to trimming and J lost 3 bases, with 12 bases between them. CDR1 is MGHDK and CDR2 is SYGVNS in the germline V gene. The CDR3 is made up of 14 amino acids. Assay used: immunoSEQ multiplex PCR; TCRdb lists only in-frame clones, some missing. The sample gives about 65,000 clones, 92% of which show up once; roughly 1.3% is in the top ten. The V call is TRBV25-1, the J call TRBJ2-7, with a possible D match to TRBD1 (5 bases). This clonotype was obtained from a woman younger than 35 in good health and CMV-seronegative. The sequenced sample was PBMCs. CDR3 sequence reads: CASSDSGSSYEQYF. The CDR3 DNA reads TGTGCCAGCAGTGATTCAGGGTCAAGCTACGAGCAGTACTTC.